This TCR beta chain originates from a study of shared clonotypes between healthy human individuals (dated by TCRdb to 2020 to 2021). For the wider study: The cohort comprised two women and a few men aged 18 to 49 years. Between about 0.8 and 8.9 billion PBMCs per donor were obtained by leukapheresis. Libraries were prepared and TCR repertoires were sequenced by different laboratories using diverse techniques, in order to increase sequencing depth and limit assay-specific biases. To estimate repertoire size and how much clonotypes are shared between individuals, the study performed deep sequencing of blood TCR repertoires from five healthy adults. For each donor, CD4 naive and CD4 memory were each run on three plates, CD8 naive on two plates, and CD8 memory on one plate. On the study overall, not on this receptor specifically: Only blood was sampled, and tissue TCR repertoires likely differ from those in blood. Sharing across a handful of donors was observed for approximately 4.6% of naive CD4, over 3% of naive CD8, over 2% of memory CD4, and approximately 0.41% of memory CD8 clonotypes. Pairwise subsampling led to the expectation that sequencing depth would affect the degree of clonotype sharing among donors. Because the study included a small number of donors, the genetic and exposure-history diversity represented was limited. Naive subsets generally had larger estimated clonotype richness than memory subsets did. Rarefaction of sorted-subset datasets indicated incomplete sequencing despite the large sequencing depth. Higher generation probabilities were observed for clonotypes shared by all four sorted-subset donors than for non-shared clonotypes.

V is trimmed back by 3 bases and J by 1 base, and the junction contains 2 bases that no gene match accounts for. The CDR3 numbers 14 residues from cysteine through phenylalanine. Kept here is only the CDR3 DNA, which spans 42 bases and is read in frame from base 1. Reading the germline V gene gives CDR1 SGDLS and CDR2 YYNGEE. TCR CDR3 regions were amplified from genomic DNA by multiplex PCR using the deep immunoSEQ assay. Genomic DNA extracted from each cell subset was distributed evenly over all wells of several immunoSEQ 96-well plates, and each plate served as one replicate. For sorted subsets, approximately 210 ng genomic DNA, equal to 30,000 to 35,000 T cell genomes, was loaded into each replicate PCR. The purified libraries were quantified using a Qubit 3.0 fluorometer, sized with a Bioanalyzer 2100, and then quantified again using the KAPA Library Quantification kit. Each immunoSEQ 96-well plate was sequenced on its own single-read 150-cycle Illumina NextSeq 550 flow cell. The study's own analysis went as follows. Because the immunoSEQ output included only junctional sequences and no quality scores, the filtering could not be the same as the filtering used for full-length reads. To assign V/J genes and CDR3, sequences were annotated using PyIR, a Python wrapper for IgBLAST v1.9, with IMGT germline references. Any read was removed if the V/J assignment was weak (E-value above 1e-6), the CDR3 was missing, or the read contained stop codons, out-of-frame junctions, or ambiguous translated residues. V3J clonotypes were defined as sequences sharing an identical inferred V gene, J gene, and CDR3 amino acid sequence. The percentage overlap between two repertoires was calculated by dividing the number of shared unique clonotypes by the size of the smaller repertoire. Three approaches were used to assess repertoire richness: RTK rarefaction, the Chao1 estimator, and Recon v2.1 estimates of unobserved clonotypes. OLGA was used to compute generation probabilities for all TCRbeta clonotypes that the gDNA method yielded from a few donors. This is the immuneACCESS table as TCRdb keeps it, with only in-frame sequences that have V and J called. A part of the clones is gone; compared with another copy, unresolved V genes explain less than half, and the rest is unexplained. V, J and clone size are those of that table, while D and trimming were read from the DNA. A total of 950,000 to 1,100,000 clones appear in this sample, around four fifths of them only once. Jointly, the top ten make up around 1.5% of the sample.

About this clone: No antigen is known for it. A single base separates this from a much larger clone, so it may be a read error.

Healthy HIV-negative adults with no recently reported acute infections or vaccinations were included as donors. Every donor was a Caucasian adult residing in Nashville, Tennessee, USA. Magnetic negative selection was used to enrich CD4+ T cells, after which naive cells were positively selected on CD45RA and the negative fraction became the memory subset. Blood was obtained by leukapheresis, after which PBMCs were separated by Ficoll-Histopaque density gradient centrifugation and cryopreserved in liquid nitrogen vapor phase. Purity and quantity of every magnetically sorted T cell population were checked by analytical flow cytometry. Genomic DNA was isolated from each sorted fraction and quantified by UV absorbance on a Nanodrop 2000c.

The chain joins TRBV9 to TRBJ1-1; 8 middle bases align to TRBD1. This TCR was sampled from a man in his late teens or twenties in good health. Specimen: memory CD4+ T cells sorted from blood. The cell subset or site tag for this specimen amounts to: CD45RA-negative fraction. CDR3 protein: CASSGGTGNTEAFF. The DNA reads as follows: TGTGCCAGCAGCGGCGGGACAGGGAACACTGAAGCTTTCTTT.